This T cell receptor beta chain was documented in a study of OX40 agonist ivuxolimab in advanced cancers. TCRdb's table, derived via immunoSEQ multiplex PCR, lists solely in-frame clones and lacks some. The sample contains around 150,000 clones, about 93% of which appear only once. The V and J ends lost 4 bases and 8 bases, in that order; junction bases with no gene match: 4. CDR3 length: 14 amino acids. Germline CDR1 is SEHNR and CDR2 is FQNEAQ (reference sequence). The origin of this receptor is an adult with an advanced solid tumor such as melanoma, head and neck, liver or kidney cancer. The sequencing here drew on CD4+ or CD8+ T cells sorted from blood, taken in a trial of the OX40 agonist ivuxolimab. This sequence joins TRBV7-9 and TRBJ1-6; 8 bases agree with TRBD1. The CDR3 DNA follows: TGTGCCAGCAGCTCCAGGGGGCAGGATTCACCCCTCCACTTT. This sequence encodes CASSSRGQDSPLHF.